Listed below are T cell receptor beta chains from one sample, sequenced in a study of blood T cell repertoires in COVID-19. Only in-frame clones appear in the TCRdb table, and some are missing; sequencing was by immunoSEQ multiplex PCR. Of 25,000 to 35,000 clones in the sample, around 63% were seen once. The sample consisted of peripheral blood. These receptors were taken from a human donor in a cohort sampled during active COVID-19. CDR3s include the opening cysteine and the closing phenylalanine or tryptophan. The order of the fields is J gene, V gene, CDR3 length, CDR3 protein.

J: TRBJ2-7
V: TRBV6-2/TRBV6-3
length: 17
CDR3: CASSYSSMPGNTYEQYF

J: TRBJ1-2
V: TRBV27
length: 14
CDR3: CASSLSGANYGYTF

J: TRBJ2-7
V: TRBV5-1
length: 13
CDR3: CASSLTQTYEQYF

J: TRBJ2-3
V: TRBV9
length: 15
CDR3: CASSVAAGVADTQYF

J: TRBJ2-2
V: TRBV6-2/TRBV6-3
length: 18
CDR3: CASSLAGTSGRGTGELFF

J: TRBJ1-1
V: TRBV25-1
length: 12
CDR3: CASSTITGKAFF

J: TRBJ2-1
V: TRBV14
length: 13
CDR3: CASSQEQGGKQFF

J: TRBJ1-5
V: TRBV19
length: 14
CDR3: CASSLRELNQPQHF

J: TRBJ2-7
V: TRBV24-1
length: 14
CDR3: CATAGTGSSYEQYF

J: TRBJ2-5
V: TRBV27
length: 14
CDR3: CASSPLAGGETQYF

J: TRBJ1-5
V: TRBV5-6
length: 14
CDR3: CASSLGPTGQPQHF

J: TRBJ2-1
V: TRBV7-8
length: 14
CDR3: CASSLEGLYNEQFF

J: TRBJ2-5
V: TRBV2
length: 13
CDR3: CAQALRSQETQYF

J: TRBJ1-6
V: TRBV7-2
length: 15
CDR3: CASSLVGQGTSPLHF

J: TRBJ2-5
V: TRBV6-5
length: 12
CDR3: CASRTGSYTQYF

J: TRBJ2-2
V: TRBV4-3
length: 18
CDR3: CASSQVPTSGLRPGELFF

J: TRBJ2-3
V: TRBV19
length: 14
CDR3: CASSREFSTDTQYF

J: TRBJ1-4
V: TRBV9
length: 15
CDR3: CASSVGGQSNEKLFF

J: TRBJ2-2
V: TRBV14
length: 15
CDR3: CASSPGQALAGELFF

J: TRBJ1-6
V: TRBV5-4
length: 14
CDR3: CASSTDSHNSPLHF

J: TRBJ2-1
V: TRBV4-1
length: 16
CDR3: CASSQAALPGYNEQFF

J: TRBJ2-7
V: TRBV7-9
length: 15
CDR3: CASSPRQGLPYEQYF

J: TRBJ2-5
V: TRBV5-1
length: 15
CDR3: CASSGGEGRQETQYF

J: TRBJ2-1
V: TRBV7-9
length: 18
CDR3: CASSLGPPSGTPYNEQFF

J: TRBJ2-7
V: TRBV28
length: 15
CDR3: CASNSYGQISYEQYF

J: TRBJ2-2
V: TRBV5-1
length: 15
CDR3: CASSLVLTSTGELFF

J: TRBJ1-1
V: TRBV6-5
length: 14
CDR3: CASSYTEGNTEAFF

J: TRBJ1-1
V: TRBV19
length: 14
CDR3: CASSSKGANTEAFF

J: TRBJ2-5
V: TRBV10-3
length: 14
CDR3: CASRTGPYQETQYF